The 22 T cell receptor beta chains below come from one sample, sequenced in a study of a mutant IDH1 vaccine in newly diagnosed glioma. The sample's time point: week 23, last vaccination. Each dose of the vaccine consisted of 300 ug of mutant IDH1 20-mer peptide, with topical imiquimod. No cognate antigen is known for these TCRs. The data were produced by immunoSEQ multiplex PCR, yet TCRdb's version contains in-frame clones alone and is incomplete. The sample records 60,000 or so clones, roughly 77% being singletons. Sequences were derived from PBMCs, sampled from a glioma patient whose treatment included an IDH1 peptide vaccine. All receptors derive from a woman in her forties with glioma. Some clones in this sample may be carry-over from other donors' samples.

This clone was counted only a few times. CDR3 nucleotides: TGTGCCAGCTCACCACAGGACGGGAACACTGAAGCTTTCTTT. Translation: CASSPQDGNTEAFF. The chain links TRBV18 to TRBJ1-1; D gene ambiguous. CDR1 and CDR2 from the germline V gene are KGHSH and LQKENI. This CDR3 region has 14 residues. Trimming removed 1 base from V and 1 base from J, with 7 bases in between. The whole variable domain, filled in from reference TRBV18 and TRBJ1-1, reads NAGVMQNPRHLVRRRGQEARLRCSPMKGHSHVYWYRQLPEEGLKFMVYLQKENIIDESGMPKERFSAEFPKEGPSILRIQQVVRGDSAAYFCASSPQDGNTEAFFGQGTRLTVV.

Worth noting for this clone: The sample carries other DNA sequences with the same CDR3. This chain uses TRBV19 with TRBJ1-2; D not certain. CDR3 length: 12 amino acids. Germline lookup yields CDR1 LNHDA and CDR2 SQIVND (reference sequence). The V gene lost 3 bases and the J gene lost 5 bases, with 7 bases spanning the gap. The CDR3 DNA follows: TGTGCCAGTAGTATCTCGGTTTATGGCTACACCTTC. Amino acids: CASSISVYGYTF.

This clone was found a few times. The chain links TRBV27 to TRBJ1-3; D uncertain. The CDR3 has 15 amino acids. Germline loops: CDR1 MNHEY, CDR2 SMNVEV (reference sequence). The ends were cut back, 4 bases at V and 3 bases at J, with 13 bases in the middle. CDR3 sequence (DNA): TGTGCCAGCAGTTCCCTCGCGGCGGGTGGAAACACCATATATTTT. Its protein is CASSSLAAGGNTIYF.

This chain connects TRBV4-1 to TRBJ2-5; 10 nucleotides line up with TRBD2. The CDR3 totals 15 residues. V lost 0 bases to trimming and J lost 8 bases; unmatched junction nucleotides: 6. The V gene's germline CDR1 is MGHRA and CDR2 YSYEKL. The CDR3 region has the DNA TGCGCCAGCAGCCAAGATTTCGCTAGCGGGGGTACCCAGTACTTC. It codes for CASSQDFASGGTQYF.

The chain combines TRBV9 with TRBJ1-3, with D possibly matching TRBD1 (6 bases). V dropped 6 bases and J dropped 0 bases, with 16 bases sitting between them. Germline assignment: CDR1 SGDLS and CDR2 YYNGEE. The CDR3 totals 16 residues. The CDR3 coding sequence is TGTGCCAGCACCCGAACAGGGATCTCCTCTGGAAACACCATATATTTT. Amino acids: CASTRTGISSGNTIYF.

The chain combines TRBV5-1 with TRBJ2-3; D call uncertain. This CDR3 region has 15 residues. Germline values: CDR1 SGHRS, CDR2 YFSETQ. Trimming cost V 3 bases and J 1 base, with 12 bases left between them. The CDR3 reads CASSSAPAGTDTQYF. In DNA form, the CDR3 reads TGCGCCAGCAGCTCCGCGCCGGCGGGCACAGATACGCAGTATTTT.

This chain joins TRBV9 and TRBJ1-1; no definite D call. The germline CDR1 and CDR2 sequences are SGDLS and YYNGEE. This CDR3 region has 15 residues. The germline V and J ends were trimmed by 0 bases and 1 base, with 10 bases remaining between them. The CDR3 reads CASSVGGSGNTEAFF. The CDR3 DNA sequence: TGTGCCAGCAGCGTAGGAGGCTCTGGGAACACTGAAGCTTTCTTT.

This clone was observed a handful of times. The chain combines TRBV5-1 with TRBJ2-5, with D possibly matching TRBD1 (7 bases). Between the trimmed V and J ends, which lost 6 bases and 1 base, there was a span of 16 bases. Per the germline V gene, CDR1 is SGHRS and CDR2 is YFSETQ. The CDR3 is made up of 15 amino acids. The CDR3 here is CASTLEGAVQETQYF. The CDR3 DNA reads TGCGCCAGCACCCTGGAGGGGGCAGTCCAAGAGACCCAGTACTTC.

The genes are TRBV10-3 and TRBJ1-1, with D possibly matching TRBD1 (5 bases). The V end was cut by 0 bases, the J end by 0 bases, with 8 bases between. CDR3 length: 15 amino acids. The germline V gene encodes CDR1 ENHRY and CDR2 SYGVKD. Here the CDR3 DNA reads TGTGCCATCAGTGAGTCAGGGGTCTTGAACACTGAAGCTTTCTTT. As protein: CAISESGVLNTEAFF.

The V call is TRBV14, the J call TRBJ1-6, with a possible D match to TRBD1 (5 bases). CDR1 and CDR2 from the germline V gene are SGHDN and FVKESK. Between the trimmed V and J ends, which lost 4 bases and 6 bases, there was a span of 13 bases. The CDR3 totals 15 residues. CDR3 in amino acids: CASSPIGQRNSPLHF. As DNA, the CDR3 is TGTGCCAGCAGCCCAATTGGACAACGTAATTCACCCCTCCACTTT.

The chain links TRBV19 to TRBJ2-7; D is perhaps TRBD2 (6 bases). The V end was cut by 10 bases, the J end by 5 bases, with 18 bases between. This CDR3 has 13 amino acids. Per the germline V gene, CDR1 is LNHDA and CDR2 is SQIVND (reference sequence). CDR3: CATSGGYANEQYF. As DNA, the CDR3 is TGTGCCACGTCTGGGGGGTACGCCAACGAGCAGTACTTC.

This clone has only one observation. The chain combines TRBV30 with TRBJ2-7; D is ambiguous. The ends were cut back, 5 bases at V and 4 bases at J, with 15 bases in the middle. Germline CDR1 GTSNPN, CDR2 SVGIG (reference sequence). This CDR3 spans 13 amino acids. CDR3 nucleotides: TGTGCCTGGGGTGGTTTAGGGAATTACGAGCAGTACTTC. It translates to CAWGGLGNYEQYF.

The V gene is TRBV7-8, the J gene TRBJ1-1, with D perhaps TRBD1 (6 bases). Per germline, CDR1 SGHVS and CDR2 FQNEAQ. Trimming shortened V by 0 bases and J by 4 bases, and 15 bases separated the two germline ends. CDR3 length: 16 amino acids. The CDR3, as DNA: TGTGCCAGCAGCTTAGCCCGAACAGGGTTCGGCACTGAAGCTTTCTTT. Residues: CASSLARTGFGTEAFF.

This clone was picked up a small number of times. V is TRBV30 and J is TRBJ1-5; no definite D call. V was cut by 2 bases and J by 7 bases, with 18 bases left in between. The CDR3 contains 15 residues. Germline V gene lookup returns CDR1 GTSNPN and CDR2 SVGIG (reference sequence). The DNA of the CDR3 is TGTGCCTGGAGTTGGGCCGCGGGATTAGGGCAGCCCCAGCATTTT. Its translation: CAWSWAAGLGQPQHF.

This chain links TRBV5-1 with TRBJ1-3; D is ambiguous. Germline-derived CDR1 and CDR2 are SGHRS and YFSETQ. Between the trimmed V and J ends, which lost 0 bases and 4 bases, there was a span of 8 bases. This CDR3 comprises 14 residues. Written as DNA, the CDR3 is TGCGCCAGCAGCTTGGAGGATATCGGAAACACCATATATTTT. Its protein product is CASSLEDIGNTIYF. The full variable domain, rest sourced from reference TRBV5-1 and TRBJ1-3, is KAGVTQTPRYLIKTRGQQVTLSCSPISGHRSVSWYQQTPGQGLQFLFEYFSETQRNKGNFPGRFSGRQFSNSRSEMNVSTLELGDSALYLCASSLEDIGNTIYFGEGSWLTVV.

This rearrangement joins TRBV4-3 to TRBJ2-1; weak D call: TRBD1 (6 bases). The CDR3 runs to 13 residues. Germline V gene data show CDR1 as LGHNA and CDR2 as YSLEER. Trimming took 1 base from V and 5 from J, leaving 6 bases between them. Here the CDR3 DNA reads TGCGCCAGCAGCCAAGGGGACAACAATGAGCAGTTCTTC. Translating gives CASSQGDNNEQFF.

The chain is built from TRBV4-3 and TRBJ2-2; D unclear. Per the germline V gene, CDR1 is LGHNA and CDR2 is YSLEER. The V end was cut by 0 bases, the J end by 6 bases, with 5 bases between. There are 13 residues in the CDR3. CDR3 coding DNA: TGCGCCAGCAGCCAAGATCGTCCCGGGGAGCTGTTTTTT. Translated, it gives CASSQDRPGELFF.

The gene calls are TRBV18 and TRBJ1-4, with 7 bases that match TRBD1. CDR3 size: 15 residues. J was trimmed by 7 bases and V by 3 bases; bases with no gene match: 8. Germline V gives CDR1 KGHSH, CDR2 LQKENI. CDR3 amino acids: CASSPDRAGSEKLFF. In DNA, the CDR3 is TGTGCCAGCTCACCTGACAGGGCAGGGAGTGAAAAACTGTTTTTT.

The V gene is TRBV30, the J gene TRBJ2-3; tentatively, D is TRBD1 (6 bases). Germline values: CDR1 GTSNPN, CDR2 SVGIG (reference sequence). The CDR3 has 14 amino acids. Trimming cost V 3 bases and J 4 bases, with 14 bases left between them. CDR3 nucleotide sequence: TGTGCCTGGAGCCGGGTAGGGGGAGCAGATACGCAGTATTTT. This sequence encodes CAWSRVGGADTQYF.

CDR3: CASSLVDGDTEAFF. The DNA for the CDR3 is TGTGCCAGCAGCCTCGTGGACGGGGACACTGAAGCTTTCTTT. The chain has TRBV9 and TRBJ1-1; no reliable D call. V dropped 4 bases and J dropped 3 bases, with 13 bases sitting between them. The CDR3 is 14 residues long. Germline V gene sequence: CDR1 SGDLS, CDR2 YYNGEE.

V is TRBV5-4 and J is TRBJ1-1; a weak D match, TRBD1 (6 bases). The CDR3 extends over 14 amino acids. Per germline, CDR1 SGHNT and CDR2 YYREEE (reference sequence). The ends were cut back, 4 bases at V and 3 bases at J, with 13 bases in the middle. CDR3 nucleotide sequence: TGTGCCAGCAGCGAAGACAGGTTGGACACTGAAGCTTTCTTT. It is translated as CASSEDRLDTEAFF.

The chain couples TRBV29-1 to TRBJ1-2, with D uncertain. The CDR3 totals 13 residues. Looked up from germline, CDR1 is SQVTM and CDR2 is ANQGSEA. V lost 4 bases and J 2 bases, leaving 11 bases between the germline ends. Written as DNA, the CDR3 is TGCAGCGTTGTGGTCACCCCCAACTATGGCTACACCTTC. This translates into CSVVVTPNYGYTF.